This T cell receptor beta chain was documented in a study of cytomegalovirus exposure and HLA in healthy donors. Vbeta (60) and Jbeta (13) primers were used in the PCR. Some clones are missing from TCRdb's copy, which holds only in-frame ones; the method was immunoSEQ multiplex PCR. The sample yields approximately 300,000 clones, about 80% seen once. Findings of the study overall: Usually a TCR sequence was rare, but some public TCRs were found in many donors.

CDR1 and CDR2 (germline): SGHNT, YENEEA. Germline trimming cut 5 bases from V and 1 base from J; bases unmatched to any gene: 3. This CDR3 spans 16 amino acids. On this clone: Its target is not known.

The sample taken for sequencing was PBMCs. The source of this sequence is a girl aged 2 to 9 in good health and CMV-seronegative. The chain links TRBV11-3 to TRBJ2-7; 15 bases line up with TRBD2. The CDR3, as DNA: TGTGCCAGCAGCCCGGGACTAGCGGGGGGTTCCTACGAGCAGTACTTC. Translated, it gives CASSPGLAGGSYEQYF.